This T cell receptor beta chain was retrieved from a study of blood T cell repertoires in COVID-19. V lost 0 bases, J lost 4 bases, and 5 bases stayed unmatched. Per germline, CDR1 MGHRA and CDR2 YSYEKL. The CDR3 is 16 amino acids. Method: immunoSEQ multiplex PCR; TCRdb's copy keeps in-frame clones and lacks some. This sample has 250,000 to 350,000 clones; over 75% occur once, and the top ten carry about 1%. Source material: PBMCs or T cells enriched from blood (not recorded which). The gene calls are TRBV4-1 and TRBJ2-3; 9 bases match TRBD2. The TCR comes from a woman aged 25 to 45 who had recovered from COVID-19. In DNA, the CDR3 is TGCGCCAGCAGCCAAGATATGCGGGGGGGCCCAGATACGCAGTATTTT. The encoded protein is CASSQDMRGGPDTQYF.